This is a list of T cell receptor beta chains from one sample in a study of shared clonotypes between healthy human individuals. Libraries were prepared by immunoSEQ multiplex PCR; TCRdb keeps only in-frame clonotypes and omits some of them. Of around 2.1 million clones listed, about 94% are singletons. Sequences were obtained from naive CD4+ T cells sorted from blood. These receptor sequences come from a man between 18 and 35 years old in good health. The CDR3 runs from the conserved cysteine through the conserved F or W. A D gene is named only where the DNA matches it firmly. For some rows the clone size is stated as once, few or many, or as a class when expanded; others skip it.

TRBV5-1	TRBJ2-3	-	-	TGCGCCAGCAGCTTGACTACAGGGCCAGATACGCAGTATTTT	CASSLTTGPDTQYF
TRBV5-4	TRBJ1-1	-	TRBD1	TGTGCCAGCAGCTTCCAGGACAGGGCGGGGACTGAAGCTTTCTTT	CASSFQDRAGTEAFF
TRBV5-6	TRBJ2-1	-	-	TGTGCCAGCAGCTTGGCCTCGGGAGAGCAGTTCTTC	CASSLASGEQFF
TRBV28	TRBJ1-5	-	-	TGTGCCAGCAGCCGGGAGGGGTACGGGGGCAGGATCTCCAATCAGCCCCAGCATTTT	CASSREGYGGRISNQPQHF
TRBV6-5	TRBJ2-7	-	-	TGTGCCAGCAGTTACTCGATCCAAGGAACCTACGAGCAGTACTTC	CASSYSIQGTYEQYF
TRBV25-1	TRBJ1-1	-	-	TGTGCCAGCGGAGAGGGGGGAACGGTGAACACTGAAGCTTTCTTT	CASGEGGTVNTEAFF
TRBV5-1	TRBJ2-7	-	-	TGCGCCAGCAGTGTTTCGGGACCAGCCTACGAGCAGTACTTC	CASSVSGPAYEQYF
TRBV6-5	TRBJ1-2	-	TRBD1	TGTGCCAGCAGTTATAGCAAGGGGGCGCGCGGCTACACCTTC	CASSYSKGARGYTF
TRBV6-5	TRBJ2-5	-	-	TGTGCCAGCGGACAGCCCCAAGAGACCCAGTACTTC	CASGQPQETQYF
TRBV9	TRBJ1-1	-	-	TGTGCCAGCAGCCCGATTACAAGGAACACTGAAGCTTTCTTT	CASSPITRNTEAFF
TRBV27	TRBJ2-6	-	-	TGTGCCAGCAGTTTTGGGTACTCTGGGGCCAACGTCCTGACTTTC	CASSFGYSGANVLTF
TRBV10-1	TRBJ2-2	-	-	TGCGCCAGCAGCCGGGACTTTCAATCCGGGGAGCTGTTTTTT	CASSRDFQSGELFF
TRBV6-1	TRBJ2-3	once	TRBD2	TGTGCCAGCAGTGAATCTAGCGGGGGGCCATCAGATACGCAGTATTTT	CASSESSGGPSDTQYF
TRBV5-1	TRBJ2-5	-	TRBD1	TGCGCCAGCAGCTTGGATGGGACAGGCTATCAAGAGACCCAGTACTTC	CASSLDGTGYQETQYF
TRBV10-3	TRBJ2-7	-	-	TGTGCCATCAGTGAGCGGCCCTCCGAGCAGTACTTC	CAISERPSEQYF
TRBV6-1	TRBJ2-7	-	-	TGTGCCAGCAGTGACCGAATTTGGGGCTTCTTCGAGCAGTACTTC	CASSDRIWGFFEQYF
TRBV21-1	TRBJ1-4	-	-	TGTGCCAGCACCCTTACGACAGGGAAGAATGAAAAACTGTTTTTT	CASTLTTGKNEKLFF
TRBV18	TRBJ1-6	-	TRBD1	TGTGCCAGCTCACCCCGAGACAGGGAATCGAATTCACCCCTCCACTTT	CASSPRDRESNSPLHF
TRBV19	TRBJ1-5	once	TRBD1	TGTGCCAGTAGGGGATCGGGACAGTTCAATCAGCCCCAGCATTTT	CASRGSGQFNQPQHF
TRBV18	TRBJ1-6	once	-	TGTGCCAGCTCACCAGGTGCGGACCCCTATAATTCACCCCTCCACTTT	CASSPGADPYNSPLHF
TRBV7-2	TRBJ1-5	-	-	TGTGCCAGCAGCTTAGAGACGGGCAATCAGCCCCAGCATTTT	CASSLETGNQPQHF
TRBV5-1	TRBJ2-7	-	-	TGCGCCAGCAGCTTGGAGCAGGGGCCCTACGAGCAGTACTTC	CASSLEQGPYEQYF
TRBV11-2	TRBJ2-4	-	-	TGTGCCAGCACCTTGGGGCGGAACATTCAGTACTTC	CASTLGRNIQYF
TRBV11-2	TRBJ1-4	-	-	TGTGCCAGCAGCTCGTTAAGATTTAGCGGGACGGAAAAACTGTTTTTT	CASSSLRFSGTEKLFF
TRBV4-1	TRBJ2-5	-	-	TGCGCCAGCAGCCAAGTCGGAGGACCAGCGGCCGTCCAAGAGACCCAGTACTTC	CASSQVGGPAAVQETQYF
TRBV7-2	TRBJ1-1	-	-	TGTGCCAGCAGCACCAGGGGTGGCACTGAAGCTTTCTTT	CASSTRGGTEAFF
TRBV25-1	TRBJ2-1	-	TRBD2	TGTGCCACATCGTGGGGGGGCTCCTACAATGAGCAGTTCTTC	CATSWGGSYNEQFF
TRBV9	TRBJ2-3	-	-	TGTGCCAGCAGCGCCTCCGCCGGGGAGGTAGATACGCAGTATTTT	CASSASAGEVDTQYF
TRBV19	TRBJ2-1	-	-	TGTGCCAGTAGTCCTCGAGGGGCGCAGAGCTCCTACAATGAGCAGTTCTTC	CASSPRGAQSSYNEQFF
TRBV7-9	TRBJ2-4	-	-	TGTGCCAGCAGCTTCCCCGACAGTTTACTATACTTC	CASSFPDSLLYF
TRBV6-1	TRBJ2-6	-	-	TGTGCCAGCAGTGAACGACAGAGCTCTGGGGCCAACGTCCTGACTTTC	CASSERQSSGANVLTF
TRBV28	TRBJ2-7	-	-	TGTGCCAGCAGTCCTTACCGTGGTAGGGATTACTACGAGCAGTACTTC	CASSPYRGRDYYEQYF
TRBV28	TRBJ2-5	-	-	TGTGCCAGCAGTTTTCCTGCGGGGGCCGGAGAGACCCAGTACTTC	CASSFPAGAGETQYF
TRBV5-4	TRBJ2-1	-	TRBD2	TGTGCCAGCCTTAGCGGGGGCAGCTCCTACAATGAGCAGTTCTTC	CASLSGGSSYNEQFF
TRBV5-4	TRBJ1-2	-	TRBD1	TGTGCCAGCAGCTTGGCCCCAGGGGGCGCCTATGGCTACACCTTC	CASSLAPGGAYGYTF